This note documents a single T cell receptor beta chain sequence. Its antigen is unidentified. With V trimmed by 2 bases and J by 15 bases, 13 bases remained unmatched. Germline V gives CDR1 MDHEN, CDR2 SYDVKM. CDR3 size: 14 residues. These data are taken from a study of cytomegalovirus exposure and HLA in healthy donors. Overall study context: Counted in an early data release were tens of millions of unique TCRs from HLA-typed donors. General study results and limits: A later analysis reportedly identified an Asian-associated ancestry cluster as carrying fewer N-insertions than the roughly 600-donor mean. A previous analysis found most TCR beta V segments productive roughly 90% or roughly 30% of the time. Presence/absence analyses rested on an assumption that sequencing depth was roughly uniform across donors.

PCR primers comprised 60 Vbeta and 13 Jbeta primers. Sequenced by immunoSEQ multiplex PCR; TCRdb stores in-frame clones only, minus some. The sample includes approximately 130,000 clones, about 86% of them seen just once. The sequence was collected from a man aged 18 to 35 in good health and CMV-seronegative. The chain couples TRBV28 to TRBJ2-3; the match to TRBD2 covers 8 bases. Sequencing was performed on PBMCs. The DNA of the CDR3 is TGTGCCAGCAGTTTAGATTCTTATAGCGGGGCACGTTATTTT. This sequence encodes CASSLDSYSGARYF.